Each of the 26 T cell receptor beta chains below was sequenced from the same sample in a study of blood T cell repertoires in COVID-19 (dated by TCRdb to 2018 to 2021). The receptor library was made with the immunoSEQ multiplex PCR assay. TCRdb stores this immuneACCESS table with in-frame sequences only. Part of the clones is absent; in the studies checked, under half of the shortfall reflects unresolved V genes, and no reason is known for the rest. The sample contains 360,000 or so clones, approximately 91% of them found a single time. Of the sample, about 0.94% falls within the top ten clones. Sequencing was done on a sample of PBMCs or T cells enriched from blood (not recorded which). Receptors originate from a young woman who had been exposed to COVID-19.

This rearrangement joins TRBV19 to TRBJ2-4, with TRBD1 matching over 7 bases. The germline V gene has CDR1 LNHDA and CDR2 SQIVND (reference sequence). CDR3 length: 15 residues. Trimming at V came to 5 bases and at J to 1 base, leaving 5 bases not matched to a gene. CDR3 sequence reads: CASSRQGRAKNIQYF. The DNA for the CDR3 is TGTGCCAGTAGTCGACAGGGACGGGCCAAAAACATTCAGTACTTC.

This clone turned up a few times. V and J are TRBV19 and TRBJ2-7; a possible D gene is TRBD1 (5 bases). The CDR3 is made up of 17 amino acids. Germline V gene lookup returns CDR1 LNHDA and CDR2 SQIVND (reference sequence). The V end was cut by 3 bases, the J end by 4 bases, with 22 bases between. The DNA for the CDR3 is TGTGCCAGTAGTATGCCAAGGGGCGCAGCGAGTCTGTACGAGCAGTACTTC. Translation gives CASSMPRGAASLYEQYF.

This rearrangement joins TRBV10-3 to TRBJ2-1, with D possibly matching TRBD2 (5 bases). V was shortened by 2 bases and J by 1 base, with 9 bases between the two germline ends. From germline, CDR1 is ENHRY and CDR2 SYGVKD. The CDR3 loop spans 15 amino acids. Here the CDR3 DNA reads TGTGCCATCAGTGAGCGGACTCCGTCCTACAATGAGCAGTTCTTC. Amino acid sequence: CAISERTPSYNEQFF.

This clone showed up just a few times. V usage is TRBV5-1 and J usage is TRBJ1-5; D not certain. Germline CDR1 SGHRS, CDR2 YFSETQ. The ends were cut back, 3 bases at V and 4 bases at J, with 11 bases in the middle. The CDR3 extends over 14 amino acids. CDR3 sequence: CASSSRGGNQPQHF. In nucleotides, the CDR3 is TGCGCCAGCAGCTCGCGGGGAGGGAATCAGCCCCAGCATTTT.

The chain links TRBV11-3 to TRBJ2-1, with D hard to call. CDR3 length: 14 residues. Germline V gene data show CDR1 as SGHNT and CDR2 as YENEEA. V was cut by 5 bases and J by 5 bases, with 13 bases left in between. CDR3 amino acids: CASSPSPTHNEQFF. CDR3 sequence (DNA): TGTGCCAGCAGCCCCTCCCCTACCCACAATGAGCAGTTCTTC. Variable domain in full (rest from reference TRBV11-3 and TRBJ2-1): EAGVVQSPRYKIIEKKQPVAFWCNPISGHNTLYWYLQNLGQGPELLIRYENEEAVDDSQLPKDRFSAERLKGVDSTLKIQPAELGDSAVYLCASSPSPTHNEQFFGPGTRLTVL.

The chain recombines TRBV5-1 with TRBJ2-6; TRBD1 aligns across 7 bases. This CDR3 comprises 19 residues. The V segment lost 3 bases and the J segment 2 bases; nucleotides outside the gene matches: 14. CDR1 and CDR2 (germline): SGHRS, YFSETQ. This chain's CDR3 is CASSWRPGQIPPGANVLTF. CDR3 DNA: TGCGCCAGCAGCTGGCGACCGGGACAGATTCCTCCTGGGGCCAACGTCCTGACTTTC.

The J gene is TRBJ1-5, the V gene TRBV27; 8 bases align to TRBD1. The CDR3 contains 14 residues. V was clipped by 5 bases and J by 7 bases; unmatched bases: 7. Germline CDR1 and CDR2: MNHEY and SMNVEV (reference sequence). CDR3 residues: CASSPAGGVQPQHF. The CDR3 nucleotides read TGTGCCAGCAGTCCGGCAGGGGGCGTGCAGCCCCAGCATTTT.

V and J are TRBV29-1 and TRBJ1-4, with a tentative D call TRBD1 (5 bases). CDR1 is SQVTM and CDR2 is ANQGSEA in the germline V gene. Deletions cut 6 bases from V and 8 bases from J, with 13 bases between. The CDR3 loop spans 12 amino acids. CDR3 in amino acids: CSVRGEGEKLFF. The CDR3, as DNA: TGCAGCGTCAGAGGGGAGGGGGAAAAACTGTTTTTT.

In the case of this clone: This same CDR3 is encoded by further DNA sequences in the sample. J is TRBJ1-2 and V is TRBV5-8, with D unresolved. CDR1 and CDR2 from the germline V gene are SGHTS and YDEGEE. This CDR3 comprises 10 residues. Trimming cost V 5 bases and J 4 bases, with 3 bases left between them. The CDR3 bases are TGTGCCAGCAGTCTCTATGGCTACACCTTC. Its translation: CASSLYGYTF. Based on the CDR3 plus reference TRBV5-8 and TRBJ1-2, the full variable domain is EAGVTQSPTHLIKTRGQQATLRCSPISGHTSVYWYQQALGLGLQFLLWYDEGEERNRGNFPPRFSGRQFPNYSSELNVNALELEDSALYLCASSLYGYTFGSGTRLTVV.

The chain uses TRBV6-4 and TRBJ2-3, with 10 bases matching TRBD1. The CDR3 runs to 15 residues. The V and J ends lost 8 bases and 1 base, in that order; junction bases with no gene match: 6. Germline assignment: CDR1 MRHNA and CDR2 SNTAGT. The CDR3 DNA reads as TGTGCCAGCGCGGAGACAGGGGGCGGCACAGATACGCAGTATTTT. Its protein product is CASAETGGGTDTQYF.

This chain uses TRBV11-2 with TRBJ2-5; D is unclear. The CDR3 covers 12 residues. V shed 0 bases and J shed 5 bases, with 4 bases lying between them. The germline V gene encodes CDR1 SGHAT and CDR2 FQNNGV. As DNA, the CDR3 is TGTGCCAGCAGCTTAGATATGGAGACCCAGTACTTC. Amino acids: CASSLDMETQYF.

The CDR3 nucleotides are TGTGCCAGCAGCACCTACCGTCGACAGCTCGGGAACACCATATATTTT. Translating it yields CASSTYRRQLGNTIYF. The chain links TRBV7-9 to TRBJ1-3; D is possibly TRBD1 (5 bases). CDR1 SEHNR and CDR2 FQNEAQ come from the germline V gene (reference sequence). The CDR3 runs 16 residues. Between the trimmed V and J ends, which lost 5 bases and 7 bases, there was a span of 21 bases.

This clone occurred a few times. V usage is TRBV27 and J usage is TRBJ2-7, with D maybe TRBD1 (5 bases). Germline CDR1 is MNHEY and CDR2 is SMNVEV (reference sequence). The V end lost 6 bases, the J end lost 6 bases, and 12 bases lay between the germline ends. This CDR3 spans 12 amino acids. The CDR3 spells CASSLLTGEQYF. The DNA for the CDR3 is TGTGCCAGCAGCCTTCTCACAGGCGAGCAGTACTTC.

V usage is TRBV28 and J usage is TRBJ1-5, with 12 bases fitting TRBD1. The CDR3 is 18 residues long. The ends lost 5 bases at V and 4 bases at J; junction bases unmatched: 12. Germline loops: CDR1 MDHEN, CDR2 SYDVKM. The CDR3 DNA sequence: TGTGCCAGCAGTGCTGGGACAGGGGGCTTGGTCGGTAATCAGCCCCAGCATTTT. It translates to CASSAGTGGLVGNQPQHF.

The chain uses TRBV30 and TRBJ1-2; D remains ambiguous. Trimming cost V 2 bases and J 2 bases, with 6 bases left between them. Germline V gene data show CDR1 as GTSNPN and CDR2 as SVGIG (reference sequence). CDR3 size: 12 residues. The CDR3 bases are TGTGCCTGGAGTTTACAGAACTATGGCTACACCTTC. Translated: CAWSLQNYGYTF.

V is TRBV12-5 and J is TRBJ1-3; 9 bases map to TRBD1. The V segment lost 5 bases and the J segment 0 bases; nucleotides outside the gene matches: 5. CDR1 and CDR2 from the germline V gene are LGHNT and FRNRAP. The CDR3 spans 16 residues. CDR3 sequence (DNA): TGTGCTAGTGGTCCCCGGACAGGGGACTCTGGAAACACCATATATTTT. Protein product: CASGPRTGDSGNTIYF.

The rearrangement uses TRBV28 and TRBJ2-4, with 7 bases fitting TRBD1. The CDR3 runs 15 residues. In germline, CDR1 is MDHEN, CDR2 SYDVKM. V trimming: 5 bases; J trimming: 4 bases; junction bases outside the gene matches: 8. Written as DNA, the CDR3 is TGTGCCAGCAGTCGAGACAGGGCCGGAAAAAACATTCAGTACTTC. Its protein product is CASSRDRAGKNIQYF.

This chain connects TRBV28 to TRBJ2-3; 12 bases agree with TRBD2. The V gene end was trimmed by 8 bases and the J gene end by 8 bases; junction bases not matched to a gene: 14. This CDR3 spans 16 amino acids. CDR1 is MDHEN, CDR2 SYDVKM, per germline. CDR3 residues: CASYGELAGGRATQYF. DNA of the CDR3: TGTGCCAGCTATGGGGAGCTAGCGGGAGGGCGGGCTACGCAGTATTTT. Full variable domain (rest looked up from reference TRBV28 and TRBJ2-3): DVKVTQSSRYLVKRTGEKVFLECVQDMDHENMFWYRQDPGLGLRLIYFSYDVKMKEKGDIPEGYSVSREKKERFSLILESASTNQTSMYLCASYGELAGGRATQYFGPGTRLTVL.

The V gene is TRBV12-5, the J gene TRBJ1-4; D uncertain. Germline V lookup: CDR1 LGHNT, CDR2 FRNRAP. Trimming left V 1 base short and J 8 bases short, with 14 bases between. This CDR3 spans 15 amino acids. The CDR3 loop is CASGLDTKAGEKLFF. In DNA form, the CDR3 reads TGTGCTAGTGGTTTGGACACCAAAGCCGGGGAAAAACTGTTTTTT.

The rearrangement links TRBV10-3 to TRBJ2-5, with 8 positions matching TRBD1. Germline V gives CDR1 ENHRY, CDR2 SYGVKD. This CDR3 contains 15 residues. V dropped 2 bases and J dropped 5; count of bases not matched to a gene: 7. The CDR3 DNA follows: TGTGCCATCAGTGAGGGACAGGGAAGAGAGGAGACCCAGTACTTC. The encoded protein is CAISEGQGREETQYF.

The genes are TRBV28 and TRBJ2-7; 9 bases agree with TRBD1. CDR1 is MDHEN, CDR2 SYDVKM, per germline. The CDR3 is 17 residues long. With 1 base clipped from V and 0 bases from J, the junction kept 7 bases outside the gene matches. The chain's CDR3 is CASSLFVGTGSSYEQYF. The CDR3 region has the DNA TGTGCCAGCAGTTTATTTGTGGGGACAGGGTCCTCCTACGAGCAGTACTTC.

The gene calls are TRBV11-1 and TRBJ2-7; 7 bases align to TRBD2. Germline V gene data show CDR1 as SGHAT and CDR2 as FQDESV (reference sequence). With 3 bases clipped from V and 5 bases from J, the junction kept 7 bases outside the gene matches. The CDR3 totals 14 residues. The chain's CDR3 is CASSLIGLDHEQYF. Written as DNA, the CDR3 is TGTGCCAGCAGCTTGATAGGACTAGACCACGAGCAGTACTTC.

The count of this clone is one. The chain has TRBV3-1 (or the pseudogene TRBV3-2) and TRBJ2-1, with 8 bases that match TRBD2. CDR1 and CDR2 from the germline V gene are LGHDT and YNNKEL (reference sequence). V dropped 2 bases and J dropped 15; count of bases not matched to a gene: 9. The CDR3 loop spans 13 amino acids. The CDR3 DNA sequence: TGTGCCAGCAGCCAACCCGGGACTAGAGGTTGGTTCTTC. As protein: CASSQPGTRGWFF.

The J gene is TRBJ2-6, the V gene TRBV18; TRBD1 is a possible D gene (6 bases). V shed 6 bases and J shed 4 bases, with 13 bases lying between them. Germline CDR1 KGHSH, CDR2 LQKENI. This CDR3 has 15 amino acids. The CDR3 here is CASSRGGSGANVLTF. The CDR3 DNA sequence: TGTGCCAGCTCCCGAGGGGGTTCCGGGGCCAACGTCCTGACTTTC.

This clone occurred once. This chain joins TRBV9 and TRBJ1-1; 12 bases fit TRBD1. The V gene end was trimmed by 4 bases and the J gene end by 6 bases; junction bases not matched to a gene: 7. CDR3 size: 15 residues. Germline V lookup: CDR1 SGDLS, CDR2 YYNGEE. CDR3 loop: CASSPRDRGRAEAFF. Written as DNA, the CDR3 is TGTGCCAGCAGCCCGAGGGACAGGGGGCGTGCTGAAGCTTTCTTT. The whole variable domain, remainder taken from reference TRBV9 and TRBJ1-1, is DSGVTQTPKHLITATGQRVTLRCSPRSGDLSVYWYQQSLDQGLQFLIQYYNGEERAKGNILERFSAQQFPDLHSELNLSSLELGDSALYFCASSPRDRGRAEAFFGQGTRLTVV.

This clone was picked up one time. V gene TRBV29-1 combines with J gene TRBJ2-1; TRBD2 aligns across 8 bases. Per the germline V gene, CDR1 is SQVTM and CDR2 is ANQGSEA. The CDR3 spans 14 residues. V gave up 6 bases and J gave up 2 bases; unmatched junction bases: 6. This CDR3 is CSVLLAETYNEQFF. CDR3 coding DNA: TGCAGCGTACTACTAGCGGAGACCTACAATGAGCAGTTCTTC.